Each of the 21 T cell receptor beta chains below was sequenced from the same sample in a study of Graves' ophthalmopathy and Graves' hyperthyroidism. RNA transcripts were the template, and TCR beta CDR3 regions were amplified from them. RT-PCR with HTBI primers came first, then second-round multiplex PCR. In TCRdb, the multiplex PCR reads were re-called with MiXCR into one record per CDR3 protein. The sample shows a few hundred thousand distinct CDR3 sequences, under 45% of them seen only once. Sequenced input: peripheral blood or thyroid tissue (not recorded which). These receptors originate from an adult man with Graves' hyperthyroidism.

This clonotype showed up just a few times. CDR3: CASSLAGSGSYEQYF. The CDR3 DNA reads as TGTGCCAGCAGCTTGGCGGGTAGCGGGAGCTACGAGCAGTACTTC. This sequence joins TRBV5-4 and TRBJ2-7, with TRBD2 matching over 9 bases. The CDR3 sequence is 15 residues long. Trimming took 0 bases from V and 3 from J; bases not matched to a gene: 4. Germline CDR1 is SGHNT and CDR2 is YYREEE (reference sequence). Variable domain in full (rest from reference TRBV5-4 and TRBJ2-7): ETGVTQSPTHLIKTRGQQVTLRCSSQSGHNTVSWYQQALGQGPQFIFQYYREEENGRGNFPPRFSGLQFPNYSSELNVNALELDDSALYLCASSLAGSGSYEQYFGPGTRLTVT.

This clonotype has ten or more counts. The chain employs TRBV29-1 and TRBJ1-2; TRBD1 aligns across 9 bases. Trimming at V came to 6 bases and at J to 5 bases, leaving 10 bases not matched to a gene. The germline V gene has CDR1 SQVTM and CDR2 ANQGSEA. The CDR3 runs 14 residues. The CDR3 DNA reads TGCAGCGTCCTACCCGGGACAGGGCGGTATGGCTACACCTTC. Amino acids: CSVLPGTGRYGYTF. Full variable domain (outside the CDR3, taken from reference TRBV29-1 and TRBJ1-2): SAVISQKPSRDICQRGTSLTIQCQVDSQVTMMFWYRQQPGQSLTLIATANQGSEATYESGFVIDKFPISRPNLTFSTLTVSNMSPEDSSIYLCSVLPGTGRYGYTFGSGTRLTVV.

A few counts support this clonotype. J is TRBJ1-5 and V is TRBV20-1; possible D gene TRBD1, 5 bases. In germline, CDR1 is DFQATT, CDR2 SNEGSKA (reference sequence). V was pared by 0 bases and J by 4 bases, with 13 bases between. The CDR3 runs 15 residues. CDR3 nucleotides: TGCAGTGCTAGAGATCCCAGGGAGATTAATCAGCCCCAGCATTTT. Translating gives CSARDPREINQPQHF.

This clonotype was counted between two and nine times. The chain couples TRBV25-1 to TRBJ2-5, with D possibly matching TRBD2 (6 bases). Germline V gives CDR1 MGHDK, CDR2 SYGVNS. Trimming cost V 6 bases and J 3 bases, with 11 bases left between them. The CDR3 totals 13 residues. CDR3 in DNA: TGTGCCAGCAGACGGGAGAAGAAAGAGACCCAGTACTTC. Its protein is CASRREKKETQYF.

The V gene is TRBV6-5, the J gene TRBJ2-7; D is tentatively TRBD1 or TRBD2 (5 bases each). Germline CDR1 reads MNHEY; CDR2 reads SVGAGI. The V end lost 6 bases, the J end lost 2 bases, and 20 bases lay between the germline ends. The CDR3 is 16 amino acids. The CDR3 DNA sequence: TGTGCCAGCAGGATGGTATGGGGGTACGAACCCTACGAGCAGTACTTC. It encodes CASRMVWGYEPYEQYF.

This clonotype appeared once. The gene calls are TRBV7-9 and TRBJ2-5; 8 bases map to TRBD1. The trim removed 7 bases at V and 1 base at J, leaving 11 bases unmatched. CDR1 and CDR2 from the germline V gene are SEHNR and FQNEAQ (reference sequence). The CDR3 totals 16 residues. CDR3 residues: CASTGSVGTGQETQYF. CDR3 in DNA: TGTGCCAGCACGGGGTCAGTCGGGACAGGCCAAGAGACCCAGTACTTC.

This clonotype was seen only once. The CDR3 DNA is TGCGCCAGCAGCTTGTCGGGACAGGCGGGTACTGAAGCTTTCTTT. It encodes CASSLSGQAGTEAFF. The V call is TRBV5-1, the J call TRBJ1-1; 8 bases match TRBD1. The trim removed 1 base at V and 5 bases at J, leaving 7 bases unmatched. The CDR3 contains 15 residues. Germline CDR1 and CDR2: SGHRS and YFSETQ.

This clonotype was found a few times. One end of the junction does not line up with germline, which may come from a read error. The J gene is TRBJ2-7, the V gene TRBV5-5; 7 bases fit TRBD2. The CDR3 has 14 amino acids. Looked up from germline, CDR1 is SGHKS and CDR2 is YYEKEE (reference sequence). The chain's CDR3 is CASSHPGLTYEQYF. The CDR3 bases are TGCGCCAGCAGCCACCCGGGACTAACCTACGAGCAGTACTTC. The full variable domain, with the rest looked up from reference TRBV5-5 and TRBJ2-7, is DAGVTQSPTHLIKTRGQQVTLRCSPISGHKSVSWYQQVLGQGPQFIFQYYEKEERGRGNFPDRFSARQFPNYSSELNVNALLLGDSALYLCASSHPGLTYEQYFGPGTRLTVT.

This clonotype appeared many times. The CDR3: CASSISERGPYEQYF. For the CDR3, the DNA is TGTGCCAGTAGTATCTCGGAGAGGGGACCCTACGAGCAGTACTTC. The J gene is TRBJ2-7, the V gene TRBV19; D is possibly TRBD1 or TRBD2 (5 bases each). Germline values: CDR1 LNHDA, CDR2 SQIVND (reference sequence). This CDR3 is 15 amino acids long. The V and J ends lost 3 bases and 2 bases respectively, with 14 bases between them.

This clonotype was found many times. This chain connects TRBV7-2 to TRBJ2-2; 11 positions match TRBD1. The J segment lost 5 bases and the V segment lost 5 bases, leaving 7 bases of the junction unmatched. The CDR3 is 16 residues long. CDR1 is SGHTA and CDR2 is FQGNSA in the germline V gene. In DNA form, the CDR3 reads TGTGCCAGCAGCCGAGGCGGACAGGGGGCAACCGGGGAGCTGTTTTTT. It codes for CASSRGGQGATGELFF.

This clonotype was counted many times. The chain links TRBV11-2 to TRBJ1-2; 7 bases fit TRBD1. With 1 base clipped from V and 4 bases from J, the junction kept 6 bases outside the gene matches. The CDR3 has 15 residues. Germline CDR1 reads SGHAT; CDR2 reads FQNNGV. CDR3 sequence: CASSLVQGTVYGYTF. The CDR3, as DNA: TGTGCCAGCAGCTTAGTCCAGGGGACAGTCTATGGCTACACCTTC.

This clonotype was seen just once. CDR3 sequence reads: CASSQGETEGEKLFF. The DNA for the CDR3 is TGTGCCAGCAGCCAAGGGGAGACTGAAGGTGAAAAACTGTTTTTT. The chain couples TRBV14 to TRBJ1-4, with no clear D. The germline V gene encodes CDR1 SGHDN and CDR2 FVKESK. The CDR3 is 15 residues long. V dropped 1 base and J dropped 7 bases, with 13 bases sitting between them.

This clonotype was counted ten times or more. This chain joins TRBV9 and TRBJ2-7; no firm D call. Germline values: CDR1 SGDLS, CDR2 YYNGEE. The CDR3 length is 14 residues. Trimming pared 0 bases from V and 2 bases from J, leaving 9 bases between. DNA for the CDR3: TGTGCCAGCAGCGTAGAGGGCGCGGCCTACGAGCAGTACTTC. Translating gives CASSVEGAAYEQYF.

At least ten counts were recorded for this clonotype. The chain uses TRBV14 and TRBJ2-5, with D unresolved. The length of the CDR3 is 12 residues. V was clipped by 1 base and J by 5 bases, with 5 bases between them. Germline-derived CDR1 and CDR2 are SGHDN and FVKESK. Written as DNA, the CDR3 is TGTGCCAGCAGCCAAGGGTTGGAGACCCAGTACTTC. This sequence encodes CASSQGLETQYF.

The CDR3 DNA reads TGTGCCAGCAGCGCCCCCCCGGTCTCCATGGGGCACCCACCTCAAGAGACCCAGTACTTC. Translating it yields CASSAPPVSMGHPPQETQYF. V and J are TRBV9 and TRBJ2-5; the D gene is possibly TRBD1 (5 bases). Germline CDR1 and CDR2: SGDLS and YYNGEE. Trimming stripped 3 bases from V and 2 bases from J, with 29 bases between. This CDR3 region has 20 residues. Together with reference TRBV9 and TRBJ2-5, the CDR3 gives the full variable domain: DSGVTQTPKHLITATGQRVTLRCSPRSGDLSVYWYQQSLDQGLQFLIQYYNGEERAKGNILERFSAQQFPDLHSELNLSSLELGDSALYFCASSAPPVSMGHPPQETQYFGPGTRLLVL.

This chain links TRBV10-3 with TRBJ1-2; no clear D. The CDR3 sequence is 14 residues long. CDR1 ENHRY and CDR2 SYGVKD come from the germline V gene. Trimming took 3 bases from V and 11 from J, leaving 19 bases between them. This chain's CDR3 is CAISDLTSGEWYTF. CDR3 DNA: TGTGCCATCAGTGACCTGACTAGCGGGGAGTGGTACACCTTC.

Only a few counts were recorded for this clonotype. The rearrangement joins TRBV24-1 to TRBJ1-5; D remains unclear. The CDR3 runs to 16 residues. V gave up 3 bases and J gave up 0 bases, with 11 bases separating them. CDR1 is KGHDR, CDR2 SFDVKD, per germline. CDR3 DNA: TGTGCCACCAGTGATGCGGGCCTACCTAGCAATCAGCCCCAGCATTTT. Translation: CATSDAGLPSNQPQHF.

This clonotype showed up many times. J is TRBJ1-1 and V is TRBV19; no clear D. Germline CDR1 and CDR2: LNHDA and SQIVND (reference sequence). This CDR3 has 13 residues. Trimming pared 5 bases from V and 6 bases from J, leaving 13 bases between. The CDR3 loop is CASSHEVVAEAFF. In DNA, the CDR3 is TGTGCCAGTAGTCATGAGGTGGTGGCTGAAGCTTTCTTT.

Turning to this clonotype: A much more abundant neighbour one base away suggests this may be a read error. This chain links TRBV6-1 with TRBJ2-5, with D possibly being TRBD1 (5 bases). Trimming cost V 6 bases and J 4 bases, with 15 bases left between them. The CDR3 runs 14 residues. In germline, CDR1 is MNHNS, CDR2 SASEGT. The CDR3 protein is CASRRGRARETQYF. The DNA of the CDR3 is TGTGCCAGCAGACGCGGCAGGGCCCGAGAGACCCAGTACTTC.

V gene TRBV20-1 combines with J gene TRBJ2-5; 8 positions match TRBD1. CDR3 length equals 12 residues. The V segment lost 8 bases and the J segment 4 bases; nucleotides outside the gene matches: 6. CDR1 is DFQATT and CDR2 is SNEGSKA in the germline V gene (reference sequence). The CDR3 spells CSTGGPRETQYF. As DNA, the CDR3 is TGCAGTACAGGGGGTCCCCGAGAGACCCAGTACTTC.

The sample holds many counts of this clonotype. The chain carries TRBV20-1 and TRBJ1-4, with D perhaps TRBD1 (5 bases). Germline V gene lookup returns CDR1 DFQATT and CDR2 SNEGSKA (reference sequence). CDR3 length equals 15 residues. Trimming pared 3 bases from V and 4 bases from J, leaving 15 bases between. CDR3 sequence reads: CSARRPGRRNEKLFF. CDR3 DNA: TGCAGTGCTAGGAGGCCGGGACGGCGTAATGAAAAACTGTTTTTT.